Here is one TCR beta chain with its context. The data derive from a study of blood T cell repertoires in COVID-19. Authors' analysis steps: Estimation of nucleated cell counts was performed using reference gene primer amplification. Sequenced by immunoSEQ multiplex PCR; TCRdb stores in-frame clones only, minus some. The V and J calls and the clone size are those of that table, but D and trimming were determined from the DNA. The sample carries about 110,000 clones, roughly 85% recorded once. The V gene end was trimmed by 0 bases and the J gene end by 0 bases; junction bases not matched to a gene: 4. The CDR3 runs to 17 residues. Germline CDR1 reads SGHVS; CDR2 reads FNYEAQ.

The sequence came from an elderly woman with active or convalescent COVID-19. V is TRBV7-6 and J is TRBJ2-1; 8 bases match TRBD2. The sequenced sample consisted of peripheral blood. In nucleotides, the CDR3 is TGTGCCAGCAGCTTAGCGGTAGCGGGAAGCTCCTACAATGAGCAGTTCTTC. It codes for CASSLAVAGSSYNEQFF. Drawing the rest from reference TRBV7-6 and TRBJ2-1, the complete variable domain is GAGVSQSPRYKVTKRGQDVALRCDPISGHVSLYWYRQALGQGPEFLTYFNYEAQQDKSGLPNDRFSAERPEGSISTLTIQRTEQRDSAMYRCASSLAVAGSSYNEQFFGPGTRLTVL.